This T cell receptor (beta chain) was profiled in a study of control samples from healthy donors and cancer patients. The data were produced by immunoSEQ multiplex PCR, yet TCRdb's version contains in-frame clones alone and is incomplete. Here the sample spans about 120,000 clones, about 90% being singletons. The sample taken for sequencing was blood. This TCR derives from a man younger than 35 in good health.

CDR3 nucleotides: TGTGCCAGCTCACGGGCCGAACCCAAAAACATTCAGTACTTC. Translated, it gives CASSRAEPKNIQYF. The chain links TRBV18 to TRBJ2-4; no reliable D call. There are 14 residues in the CDR3. Germline V gene lookup returns CDR1 KGHSH and CDR2 LQKENI. Deletions cut 4 bases from V and 2 bases from J, with 9 bases between.